These 14 T cell receptor beta chains share one sample of origin, sequenced in a study of CD8+CD57+ T cells in acquired aplastic anemia. CDR3 and TCR beta VDJ profiling relied on genomic DNA as the template. TCRdb reprocessed the reads with MiXCR, giving one entry per CDR3 protein. The sample contains about 270,000 distinct CDR3 sequences, approximately 55% of which appear only once. The sequencing input was sorted CD4+, CD8+, or CD8+CD57+ T cells (not recorded which) from PBMCs. The receptors here all came from a human donor with severe aplastic anemia or a healthy control (not recorded which).

This clonotype has ten or more counts. This chain uses TRBV7-3 with TRBJ2-5; a possible D gene is TRBD2 (6 bases). The CDR3 extends over 17 amino acids. Trimming cost V 2 bases and J 3 bases, with 19 bases left between them. In germline, CDR1 is SGHTA, CDR2 FQGTGA. CDR3 bases: TGTGCCAGCAGCTTAGCCCCTGCGGGCGGAGGGGAAGAGACCCAGTACTTC. This gives the protein CASSLAPAGGGEETQYF.

V gene TRBV15 combines with J gene TRBJ1-4; perhaps TRBD1 as D (5 bases). With 4 bases removed from V and 3 bases from J, the gap between germline ends came to 12 bases. Germline values: CDR1 LNHNV, CDR2 YYDKDF (reference sequence). The CDR3 contains 15 residues. The CDR3 region is CATSILQVANEKLFF. In nucleotides, the CDR3 is TGTGCCACCAGCATCCTACAGGTGGCTAATGAAAAACTGTTTTTT.

CDR3 sequence: CSALSGTSGSEEQYF. As DNA, the CDR3 is TGCAGTGCTCTGTCGGGGACTAGCGGGAGTGAAGAGCAGTACTTC. The chain uses TRBV20-1 and TRBJ2-7; 14 nucleotides match TRBD2. The CDR3 consists of 15 residues. Germline CDR1 reads DFQATT; CDR2 reads SNEGSKA (reference sequence). V lost 5 bases, J lost 7 bases, and 10 bases stayed unmatched.

Note on this clonotype: Sequence at one end of the junction differs from germline and may be a read error. This rearrangement joins TRBV6-5 to TRBJ2-1; 8 bases fit TRBD2. Germline assignment: CDR1 MNHEY and CDR2 SVGAGI. The CDR3 totals 17 residues. This CDR3 reads CAISESGLAGPYNEQFF. The CDR3 DNA reads TGTGCCATCAGTGAGTCCGGGCTAGCGGGCCCCTACAATGAGCAGTTCTTC.

This chain joins TRBV7-3 and TRBJ2-5, with D hard to call. Trimming took 1 base from V and 1 from J, leaving 10 bases between them. The CDR3 is 15 amino acids. Germline loops: CDR1 SGHTA, CDR2 FQGTGA. The CDR3 DNA is TGTGCCAGCAGCTTAAGCGGTAGCCTCCAAGAGACCCAGTACTTC. Translated: CASSLSGSLQETQYF.

The chain carries TRBV24-1 and TRBJ2-1; D call uncertain. The germline CDR1 and CDR2 sequences are KGHDR and SFDVKD. Trimming took off 6 bases at V and 3 bases at J, with 5 bases between the two ends. The CDR3 runs to 12 residues. In nucleotides, the CDR3 is TGTGCCACCAGTTCGCTCTACAATGAGCAGTTCTTC. It yields the protein CATSSLYNEQFF.

This clonotype was counted between two and nine times. The rearrangement uses TRBV5-4 and TRBJ2-7, with TRBD1 identical over 7 bases. This CDR3 comprises 14 residues. In germline, CDR1 is SGHNT, CDR2 YYREEE (reference sequence). Losses at the gene ends were 0 bases for V and 5 bases for J; bases not matched to a gene: 5. The CDR3, as DNA: TGTGCCAGCAGCTTGGGACAGGGAAGGAACGAGCAGTACTTC. Translating gives CASSLGQGRNEQYF.

V gene TRBV24-1 combines with J gene TRBJ2-1, with a tentative D call TRBD2 (5 bases). CDR3 length: 16 residues. Trimming cost V 9 bases and J 5 bases, with 22 bases left between them. From germline, CDR1 is KGHDR and CDR2 SFDVKD. The CDR3 DNA reads as TGTGCCACCTCAGACATAAGAAGAGGGATACACAATGAGCAGTTCTTC. As protein: CATSDIRRGIHNEQFF.

The chain employs TRBV24-1 and TRBJ2-7, with D perhaps TRBD2 (6 bases). Trimming shortened V by 8 bases and J by 4 bases, and 26 bases separated the two germline ends. In germline, CDR1 is KGHDR, CDR2 SFDVKD. The length of the CDR3 is 17 residues. This CDR3 reads CATNGGDGQENGYEQYF. Written as DNA, the CDR3 is TGTGCCACCAACGGGGGAGATGGACAAGAAAATGGGTACGAGCAGTACTTC.

The V gene is TRBV7-9, the J gene TRBJ2-4; possibly TRBD2 for D (7 bases). CDR1 SEHNR and CDR2 FQNEAQ come from the germline V gene (reference sequence). This CDR3 comprises 13 residues. Deletions cut 5 bases from V and 15 bases from J, with 20 bases between. This chain's CDR3 is CASSQERGGRRYF. The CDR3 DNA reads TGTGCCAGCAGCCAAGAAAGGGGGGGGCGTAGGTACTTC.

CDR3 nucleotide sequence: TGTGCCAGCAGCTTAGTGGGCGGAGGCCACACTGAAGCTTTCTTT. It specifies CASSLVGGGHTEAFF. The chain links TRBV7-9 to TRBJ1-1, with D unclear. This CDR3 is built from 15 residues. Germline CDR1 SEHNR, CDR2 FQNEAQ (reference sequence). The germline V and J ends were trimmed by 1 base and 3 bases, with 12 bases remaining between them.

The chain joins TRBV7-8 to TRBJ1-2, with D hard to call. The V and J ends lost 1 base and 6 bases respectively, with 9 bases between them. Germline V gives CDR1 SGHVS, CDR2 FQNEAQ. The CDR3 runs 13 residues. The CDR3, as DNA: TGTGCCAGCAGCTTAGGAGGGCAGCATGGCTACACCTTC. Protein product: CASSLGGQHGYTF.

V gene TRBV10-1 combines with J gene TRBJ2-7; D uncertain. CDR1 is WNHNN, CDR2 SYGVQD, per germline (reference sequence). Trimming removed 4 bases from V and 6 bases from J, with 16 bases in between. The CDR3 is made up of 14 amino acids. CDR3 region: CASSGDLRKSEQYF. As DNA, the CDR3 is TGCGCCAGCAGTGGTGACCTAAGAAAGTCCGAGCAGTACTTC.

This chain links TRBV7-9 with TRBJ2-1; no firm D call. Germline values: CDR1 SEHNR, CDR2 FQNEAQ (reference sequence). Trimming removed 0 bases from V and 6 bases from J, with 6 bases in between. This CDR3 comprises 13 residues. The CDR3 loop reads CASSLARANEQFF. The DNA for the CDR3 is TGTGCCAGCAGCTTAGCGCGCGCCAATGAGCAGTTCTTC.